The T cell receptor beta chain under discussion was sequenced for a study of persistence of HIV-infected CD4 T cells. Notes on this clone: Its antigen is unidentified.

The stimulus was lysate of CMV-infected fibroblasts, 8.5 to 10 ug/mL. CD40L/CD69 double-negative CD45RO-high memory CD4+ T cells were collected. Sequencing used immunoSEQ version 4 in survey mode. Template was genomic DNA at around 9.3 ng/uL, with up to 1 ug used per sample. The table came from immunoSEQ multiplex PCR; TCRdb's copy has only in-frame clones and leaves some out. The sample lists around 35,000 clones, about 85% occurring once. Germline lookup yields CDR1 SGHDN and CDR2 FVKESK. The CDR3 is 17 residues long. V lost 2 bases and J 0 bases, leaving 16 bases between the germline ends. This TCR derives from an adult man with HIV who was CMV-seropositive. The source was CD4+ T cells sorted from PBMCs after approximately 20-hour stimulation, collected from a patient who received antiretroviral therapy. The chain recombines TRBV14 with TRBJ1-2, with TRBD1 as a possible D gene (5 bases). The CDR3 is CASSQRFGTDTNYGYTF. The CDR3, as DNA: TGTGCCAGCAGCCAAAGGTTCGGGACCGATACTAACTATGGCTACACCTTC.